These 12 T cell receptor beta chains were all obtained from the same sample, sequenced in a study of radiation and T cells in renal cell carcinoma. Only in-frame clones appear in the TCRdb table, and some are missing; sequencing was by immunoSEQ multiplex PCR. The sample records approximately 120,000 clones, around 81% being singletons. The time point denotes: blood 2 weeks post-SBRT. Indicated treatment: 15 Gy SBRT to primary tumor, nephrectomy 4 weeks later. The sequencing used blood, collected from a patient whose treatment included radiotherapy and nephrectomy. The source is a man between 50 and 59 years old with renal cell carcinoma.

The rearrangement uses TRBV7-2 and TRBJ1-4; D possibly corresponds to TRBD1 (6 bases). The germline V gene has CDR1 SGHTA and CDR2 FQGNSA. Trimming cost V 2 bases and J 9 bases, with 10 bases left between them. The CDR3 spans 13 residues. The CDR3 region is CASSLPGQKKLFF. Written as DNA, the CDR3 is TGTGCCAGCAGCTTACCCGGACAGAAAAAACTGTTTTTT. The whole variable domain, filled in from reference TRBV7-2 and TRBJ1-4, reads GAGVSQSPSNKVTEKGKDVELRCDPISGHTALYWYRQSLGQGLEFLIYFQGNSAPDKSGLPSDRFSAERTGGSVSTLTIQRTQQEDSAVYLCASSLPGQKKLFFGSGTQLSVL.

The chain couples TRBV2 to TRBJ2-3; D is ambiguous. V dropped 2 bases and J dropped 5 bases, with 8 bases sitting between them. CDR1 is SNHLY and CDR2 is FYNNEI in the germline V gene. The CDR3 contains 13 residues. CDR3 in amino acids: CASSESSGDTQYF. The CDR3 DNA follows: TGTGCCAGCAGTGAATCCTCGGGAGATACGCAGTATTTT.

The chain couples TRBV30 to TRBJ2-7; D could derive from TRBD1 or TRBD2 (6 bases each). Between the trimmed V and J ends, which lost 7 bases and 4 bases, there was a span of 23 bases. The CDR3 runs to 15 residues. CDR1 is GTSNPN and CDR2 is SVGIG in the germline V gene (reference sequence). CDR3 nucleotide sequence: TGTGCCTCCCACTTACGGAGGGACACAAAGTACGAGCAGTACTTC. It encodes CASHLRRDTKYEQYF. The full variable domain, rest sourced from reference TRBV30 and TRBJ2-7, is SQTIHQWPATLVQPVGSPLSLECTVEGTSNPNLYWYRQAAGRGLQLLFYSVGIGQISSEVPQNLSASRPQDRQFILSSKKLLLSDSGFYLCASHLRRDTKYEQYFGPGTRLTVT.

The gene calls are TRBV5-1 and TRBJ2-4, with a tentative D call TRBD2 (6 bases). The CDR3 totals 13 residues. V was clipped by 0 bases and J by 9 bases, with 10 bases between them. Germline V gives CDR1 SGHRS, CDR2 YFSETQ. CDR3 in DNA: TGCGCCAGCAGCTTGGCCGAGGAGGGCATTCAGTACTTC. Translated: CASSLAEEGIQYF.

The chain employs TRBV19 and TRBJ1-2; D unclear. CDR1 is LNHDA, CDR2 SQIVND, per germline (reference sequence). V shed 1 base and J shed 7 bases, with 22 bases lying between them. CDR3 length: 17 amino acids. CDR3 amino acids: CASSIVPASQSGLGYTF. The CDR3 DNA reads as TGTGCCAGTAGTATAGTCCCCGCCTCACAGTCAGGCCTTGGCTACACCTTC.

V is TRBV30 and J is TRBJ2-1; TRBD1 agrees at 9 bases. The V gene end was trimmed by 4 bases and the J gene end by 7 bases; junction bases not matched to a gene: 11. The CDR3 totals 15 residues. Germline V gene sequence: CDR1 GTSNPN, CDR2 SVGIG (reference sequence). The CDR3 sequence: CAWTSGTGIGNEQFF. DNA for the CDR3: TGTGCCTGGACATCCGGGACAGGGATCGGTAATGAGCAGTTCTTC.

The chain joins TRBV19 to TRBJ1-6; D perhaps matches TRBD1 (6 bases). Looked up from germline, CDR1 is LNHDA and CDR2 is SQIVND (reference sequence). V was trimmed by 3 bases and J by 8 bases, leaving 14 bases between them. The CDR3 loop spans 15 amino acids. The CDR3 nucleotides read TGTGCCAGTAGTATGCTGGGCAGGGGAGATTCACCCCTCCACTTT. This codes for CASSMLGRGDSPLHF.

The chain combines TRBV10-1 with TRBJ2-3; 12 positions match TRBD2. The CDR3 is 16 residues long. The germline V gene encodes CDR1 WNHNN and CDR2 SYGVQD (reference sequence). J gave up 4 bases and V 7 bases, and 9 bases lay outside the gene matches. For the CDR3, the DNA is TGCGCCAGCATATGCCTAGCGGGGGGGCAGTCAGATACGCAGTATTTT. It codes for CASICLAGGQSDTQYF.

This chain links TRBV11-2 with TRBJ1-2, with TRBD1 identical over 11 bases. Germline V gene lookup returns CDR1 SGHAT and CDR2 FQNNGV. This CDR3 contains 16 residues. J was trimmed by 5 bases and V by 4 bases; bases with no gene match: 9. The CDR3 region is CASSWGQGDLLYGYTF. The CDR3 nucleotides read TGTGCCAGCAGCTGGGGACAGGGGGATCTATTGTATGGCTACACCTTC.

This clone was counted a few times. A much bigger clone sits one base away, suggesting this may be a read error. The V and J genes are TRBV2 and TRBJ2-3, with TRBD2 matching 9 bases. This CDR3 is 15 amino acids long. Germline V gives CDR1 SNHLY, CDR2 FYNNEI. The trim removed 5 bases at V and 0 bases at J, leaving 3 bases unmatched. This CDR3 reads CASSFAGGSTDTQYF. In nucleotides, the CDR3 is TGTGCCAGCAGTTTTGCGGGGGGGAGCACAGATACGCAGTATTTT.

V and J are TRBV19 and TRBJ1-3; 8 positions match TRBD1. CDR1 and CDR2 from the germline V gene are LNHDA and SQIVND (reference sequence). Unmatched junction bases numbered 11, after V lost 7 bases and J lost 3 bases. This CDR3 is 16 amino acids long. For the CDR3, the DNA is TGTGCCAGTAAGAGGGACAGGCTAAGAGATGGAAACACCATATATTTT. Encoded protein: CASKRDRLRDGNTIYF.

V is TRBV5-1 and J is TRBJ1-4; D may be TRBD1 (6 bases). CDR3 length: 13 amino acids. V lost 5 bases, J lost 3 bases, and 8 bases lay in between. The V gene's germline CDR1 is SGHRS and CDR2 YFSETQ. The CDR3 loop is CASRQGSNEKLFF. CDR3 bases: TGCGCCAGCAGACAGGGTTCTAATGAAAAACTGTTTTTT.